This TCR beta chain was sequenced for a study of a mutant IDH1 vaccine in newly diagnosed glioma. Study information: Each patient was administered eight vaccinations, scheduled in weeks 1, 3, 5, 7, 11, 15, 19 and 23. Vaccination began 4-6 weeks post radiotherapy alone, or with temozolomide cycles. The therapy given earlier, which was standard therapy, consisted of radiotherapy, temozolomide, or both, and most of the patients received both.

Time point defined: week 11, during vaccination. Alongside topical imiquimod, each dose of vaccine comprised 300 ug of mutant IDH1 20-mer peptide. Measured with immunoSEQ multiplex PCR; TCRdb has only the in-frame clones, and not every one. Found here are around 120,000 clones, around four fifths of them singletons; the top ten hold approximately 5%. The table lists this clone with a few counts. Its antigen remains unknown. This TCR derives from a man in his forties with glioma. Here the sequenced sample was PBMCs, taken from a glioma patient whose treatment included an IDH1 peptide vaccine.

The CDR3 loop reads CASSTAGGGTDTQYF. CDR3 nucleotides: TGTGCCAGCAGCACAGCGGGGGGTGGGACAGATACGCAGTATTTT. The chain uses TRBV5-4 and TRBJ2-3, with TRBD2 identical over 9 bases. V lost 4 bases to trimming and J lost 3 bases; unmatched junction nucleotides: 6. From germline, CDR1 is SGHNT and CDR2 YYREEE (reference sequence). The length of the CDR3 is 15 residues.